This T cell receptor (beta chain) was captured by sequencing in a study of long-term antiretroviral therapy in people with HIV. Overall study results and limits: The study found narrower CDR3 length ranges in HIV repertoires than in controls.

The CDR3 totals 15 residues. The germline V and J ends were trimmed by 5 bases and 5 bases, with 18 bases remaining between them. Germline V lookup: CDR1 MNHEY, CDR2 SMNVEV (reference sequence). Survey level was the resolution at which the v3.0 immunoSEQ assay ran. The repertoire was sequenced with immunoSEQ multiplex PCR; TCRdb's copy has only in-frame clones and lacks some. The sample lists 25,000 to 35,000 clones, about 96% occurring once. As regards this clone: Its antigen remains unidentified.

At least two post-ART and at least one pre-ART PBMC sample were available for each donor. Before they underwent DNA extraction, samples held about 1-10 million cryopreserved PBMC. The clonotype originates from a man aged 25 to 40 with HIV. V and J are TRBV27 and TRBJ2-5, with D tentatively TRBD1 (5 bases). The source was unsorted PBMCs, collected 6.6 years after starting antiretroviral therapy. CDR3 amino acids: CASSPRQTSRETQYF. CDR3 DNA sequence: TGTGCCAGCAGTCCCAGACAGACATCCAGGGAGACCCAGTACTTC.